The 7 T cell receptor beta chains reported below all come from one sample, sequenced in a study of low-dose radiotherapy and immunotherapy resistance in tumors. TRAV- and TRBV-specific primers primed first-strand cDNA, covering alpha and beta chains. The authors amplified TCRs for 20 PCR cycles with a constant-region primer and a V-primer adapter. TCRdb recomputed calls from the reads with MiXCR, one row per CDR3 protein. The table records about 16,000 distinct CDR3 sequences, over 65% of them present only once. The receptors were gathered from a human donor with advanced metastatic prostate, ovarian, gallbladder or colorectal cancer (not recorded which). This table probably holds off-target reads from a library built for another chain.

V gene TRBV30 combines with J gene TRBJ2-7; 8 nucleotides line up with TRBD2. Germline V gives CDR1 GTSNPN, CDR2 SVGIG (reference sequence). Germline trimming cut 0 bases from V and 3 bases from J; bases unmatched to any gene: 7. This CDR3 is built from 15 residues. For the CDR3, the DNA is TGTGCCTGGAGTGTATTAGGCGGGAGGTTCTACGAGCAGTACTTC. Translating it yields CAWSVLGGRFYEQYF.

The count of this clonotype is one. One end of the junction is discordant with germline, which a read error may explain. V is TRBV6-1 and J is TRBJ1-6; a weak D match, TRBD1 (6 bases). The CDR3 is 14 amino acids. Germline lookup yields CDR1 MNHNS and CDR2 SASEGT. In DNA, the CDR3 is TGTGCCATCAGTGAAAGGGGGGCGGATTCACCCCTCCACTTT. Translating gives CAISERGADSPLHF.

The J gene is TRBJ1-4, the V gene TRBV19, with TRBD1 matching over 7 bases. V shed 3 bases, J shed 8 bases, and the junction held 6 bases outside the gene matches. CDR1 LNHDA and CDR2 SQIVND come from the germline V gene (reference sequence). This CDR3 spans 14 amino acids. This chain's CDR3 is CASSIERGREKLFF. Here the CDR3 DNA reads TGTGCCAGTAGTATCGAAAGGGGGCGGGAAAAACTGTTTTTT.

The CDR3 is CASSQIPGTSPFF. The DNA for the CDR3 is TGTGCCAGCAGCCAAATCCCCGGGACTAGTCCTTTCTTT. This rearrangement joins TRBV6-6 to TRBJ1-1; D perhaps matches TRBD1 (5 bases). This CDR3 is built from 13 residues. CDR1 is MNHNY and CDR2 is SVGAGI in the germline V gene (reference sequence). V lost 6 bases, J lost 12 bases, and 20 bases lay in between.

The CDR3 coding sequence is TGTGCCAGCAGTTTATTGAACTCGAACACTGAAGCTTTCTTT. Translating gives CASSLLNSNTEAFF. V usage is TRBV12-3 or TRBV12-4 and J usage is TRBJ1-1; D is unresolved. With 2 bases removed from V and 1 base from J, the gap between germline ends came to 8 bases. The CDR3 loop spans 14 amino acids.

The chain joins TRBV18 to TRBJ2-5; D is ambiguous. CDR1 and CDR2 from the germline V gene are KGHSH and LQKENI. V lost 2 bases and J 2 bases, leaving 6 bases between the germline ends. This CDR3 has 13 residues. The CDR3 loop reads CASSPSMQETQYF. CDR3 nucleotide sequence: TGTGCCAGCTCACCATCGATGCAAGAGACCCAGTACTTC.

The rearrangement links TRBV10-2 to TRBJ2-1, with 14 bases lining up with TRBD2. The germline CDR1 and CDR2 sequences are WSHSY and SAAADI. CDR3 length: 16 residues. V gave up 6 bases and J gave up 12 bases; unmatched junction bases: 13. The CDR3 DNA reads as TGCGCCAGCAGCCCCAGGGGACTAGCGGGAGCTGCGTCGCAGTTCTTC. This codes for CASSPRGLAGAASQFF.